These T cell receptor beta chains were read from a single sample in a study of T cell responses to AZD1222 COVID-19 vaccine. Libraries were prepared by immunoSEQ multiplex PCR; TCRdb keeps only in-frame clonotypes and omits some of them. The data contain about 120,000 clones, about 90% of them singletons. The specimen was peripheral blood, collected on day 0 of AZD1222 vaccination. Receptors originate from an adult in good health. The CDR3 runs from the conserved cysteine through the conserved F or W. The D gene is left open where the match is weak. Not every row has a clone size; where given, it reads once, few, many or a size class.

V gene	clone size	D gene	J gene	CDR3 protein	CDR3 DNA
TRBV9	.	TRBD2	TRBJ2-7	CASSPLAGGYEQYF	TGTGCCAGCAGCCCTCTAGCGGGAGGCTACGAGCAGTACTTC
TRBV28	.	.	TRBJ2-3	CASRPGGGTDTQYF	TGTGCCAGCAGGCCCGGAGGGGGCACAGATACGCAGTATTTT
TRBV6-5	.	TRBD1	TRBJ2-7	CASSYTGGGSYEQYF	TGTGCCAGCAGTTATACAGGGGGTGGGTCCTACGAGCAGTACTTC
TRBV6-1	once	.	TRBJ2-5	CASSEGTAETQYF	TGTGCCAGCAGTGAAGGGACAGCTGAGACCCAGTACTTC
TRBV7-6	.	.	TRBJ2-1	CASSLQGSEQFF	TGTGCCAGCAGCCTTCAGGGAAGTGAGCAGTTCTTC
TRBV30	once	.	TRBJ2-7	CAWRRTGSSYEQYF	TGTGCCTGGAGACGGACGGGGAGCTCCTACGAGCAGTACTTC
TRBV30	.	.	TRBJ1-1	CAWSAPSLAFF	TGTGCCTGGAGTGCCCCATCTTTAGCTTTCTTT
TRBV28	.	.	TRBJ2-1	CASSLPGVGGNEQFF	TGTGCCAGCAGTTTACCGGGGGTAGGGGGAAATGAGCAGTTCTTC
TRBV28	.	.	TRBJ1-6	CASRRDSPYNSPLHF	TGTGCCAGCAGACGGGATTCCCCCTATAATTCACCCCTCCACTTT
TRBV2	.	TRBD1	TRBJ2-1	CASGTVVNEQFF	TGTGCCAGCGGGACAGTAGTCAATGAGCAGTTCTTC
TRBV2	.	.	TRBJ1-5	CASSEERRQHF	TGTGCCAGCAGTGAAGAGCGGCGGCAGCATTTT
TRBV7-2	.	.	TRBJ1-5	CASSLGGGGNQPQHF	TGTGCCAGCAGCTTAGGTGGAGGTGGGAATCAGCCCCAGCATTTT
TRBV9	.	.	TRBJ1-2	CASSVAGTAGYGYTF	TGTGCCAGCAGCGTAGCTGGGACGGCGGGCTATGGCTACACCTTC
TRBV5-1	.	.	TRBJ2-3	CASRLRLVGADTQYF	TGCGCCAGCAGACTGAGACTAGTTGGGGCAGATACGCAGTATTTT
TRBV28	.	.	TRBJ1-3	CASRFSSGNTIYF	TGTGCCAGCCGCTTCTCTTCGGGAAACACCATATATTTT
TRBV5-6	.	.	TRBJ2-7	CASSPNLYAYEQYF	TGTGCCAGCAGCCCGAACCTCTATGCCTACGAGCAGTACTTC
TRBV6-1	.	.	TRBJ1-6	CASSEAEEDSPLHF	TGTGCCAGCAGTGAAGCCGAGGAAGATTCACCCCTCCACTTT
TRBV5-1	.	TRBD1	TRBJ1-4	CASSLGQGARANEKLFF	TGCGCCAGCAGCTTGGGACAGGGGGCGCGGGCTAATGAAAAACTGTTTTTT
TRBV28	.	.	TRBJ1-3	CASSFDGGGRPGNTIYF	TGTGCCAGCAGTTTCGACGGCGGGGGGAGACCTGGAAACACCATATATTTT
TRBV7-8	.	.	TRBJ1-1	CASSLLDLGVGTEAFF	TGTGCCAGCAGCTTACTCGATCTTGGTGTCGGCACTGAAGCTTTCTTT
TRBV2	.	.	TRBJ1-1	CASSVGGSNTEAFF	TGTGCCAGCAGTGTTGGGGGCTCGAACACTGAAGCTTTCTTT
TRBV18	.	TRBD1	TRBJ1-1	CASSPGTGGNTEAFF	TGTGCCAGCTCACCAGGGACAGGGGGGAACACTGAAGCTTTCTTT
TRBV7-9	.	.	TRBJ1-5	CASSLGPQPQHF	TGTGCCAGCAGCTTAGGACCTCAGCCCCAGCATTTT
TRBV5-4	.	TRBD2	TRBJ2-6	CASSSWTSGNSGANVLTF	TGTGCCAGCAGCTCTTGGACTAGCGGTAACTCTGGGGCCAACGTCCTGACTTTC
TRBV16	.	TRBD1	TRBJ1-5	CASSPDREDNQPQHF	TGTGCCAGCAGCCCAGACAGGGAGGACAATCAGCCCCAGCATTTT
TRBV28	once	TRBD2	TRBJ2-7	CASSLEDGYTSGSRGYEQYF	TGTGCCAGCAGTTTAGAGGACGGGTACACTAGCGGGAGTCGCGGCTACGAGCAGTACTTC
TRBV12-3/TRBV12-4	.	.	TRBJ1-2	CASTQGSDGYTF	TGTGCCAGCACCCAGGGGTCAGATGGCTACACCTTC
TRBV19	.	TRBD2	TRBJ2-3	CASSITSGADTQYF	TGTGCCAGTAGTATTACTAGCGGGGCAGATACGCAGTATTTT
TRBV7-9	.	.	TRBJ1-2	CASSSQGIYGYTF	TGTGCCAGCAGCTCCCAGGGGATCTATGGCTACACCTTC
TRBV9	many	TRBD1	TRBJ1-2	CASSSQTGQRGRNYGYTF	TGTGCCAGCAGCTCACAGACGGGACAGAGGGGTAGGAACTATGGCTACACCTTC
TRBV7-9	once	.	TRBJ1-2	CASSLWGDGYTF	TGTGCCAGCAGCTTATGGGGGGATGGCTACACCTTC
TRBV5-1	.	TRBD1	TRBJ2-7	CASSPLDRAPYEQYF	TGCGCCAGCAGCCCATTAGACAGGGCCCCCTACGAGCAGTACTTC
TRBV29-1	.	.	TRBJ2-3	CSSLSPREATDTQYF	TGCAGCTCCCTATCTCCGAGGGAAGCGACAGATACGCAGTATTTT
TRBV6-5	.	.	TRBJ2-7	CASSYDSYEQYF	TGTGCCAGCAGTTACGACAGCTACGAGCAGTACTTC
TRBV28	.	.	TRBJ1-1	CASRQVVRMNTEAFF	TGTGCCAGCAGGCAAGTGGTGAGGATGAACACTGAAGCTTTCTTT
TRBV6-5	.	.	TRBJ2-1	CASSYQEPSYNEQFF	TGTGCCAGCAGTTACCAGGAGCCCTCCTACAATGAGCAGTTCTTC
TRBV29-1	.	.	TRBJ1-1	CSVRTTWGSEAFF	TGCAGCGTGCGTACAACTTGGGGCTCTGAAGCTTTCTTT
TRBV7-3	.	.	TRBJ2-5	CASSSRAQETQYF	TGTGCCAGCAGCTCCCGTGCCCAAGAGACCCAGTACTTC
TRBV3-1/TRBV3-2	.	.	TRBJ2-7	CASSQEAANYEQYF	TGTGCCAGCAGCCAAGAAGCGGCTAACTACGAGCAGTACTTC
TRBV11-2	.	.	TRBJ1-5	CASSFGGWQPQHF	TGTGCCAGCAGCTTTGGGGGATGGCAGCCCCAGCATTTT
TRBV15	.	TRBD2	TRBJ2-7	CATSIIAGVSYEQYF	TGTGCCACCAGCATAATAGCGGGGGTCTCCTACGAGCAGTACTTC
TRBV28	.	.	TRBJ1-2	CASTTSGTFYGYTF	TGTGCCAGCACCACGAGCGGGACTTTCTATGGCTACACCTTC
TRBV3-1/TRBV3-2	.	.	TRBJ1-5	CASSTGIGQPQHF	TGTGCCAGCAGTACAGGAATCGGGCAGCCCCAGCATTTT
TRBV27	.	.	TRBJ1-2	CASSLVGGRDSF	TGTGCCAGCAGTTTAGTGGGGGGGAGGGACTCCTTC
TRBV7-2	.	.	TRBJ1-5	CASSITGLPGAQHF	TGTGCCAGCAGCATTACAGGGTTACCGGGGGCCCAGCATTTT
TRBV27	.	.	TRBJ2-7	CASTLNRDSYEQYF	TGTGCCAGCACTTTAAACAGGGATTCCTACGAGCAGTACTTC
TRBV7-6	.	.	TRBJ1-4	CASSLRGDRNEKLFF	TGTGCCAGCAGCTTACGAGGGGACCGGAATGAAAAACTGTTTTTT
TRBV28	.	.	TRBJ1-1	CASIRGGAPTEAFF	TGTGCCAGCATCCGGGGGGGCGCCCCCACTGAAGCTTTCTTT
TRBV19	once	.	TRBJ1-1	CASSAHPSGGTEAFF	TGTGCCAGTAGTGCCCACCCCAGCGGGGGGACTGAAGCTTTCTTT
TRBV3-1/TRBV3-2	.	TRBD2	TRBJ2-5	CASSQESPTSGRETQYF	TGTGCCAGCAGCCAAGAATCCCCCACTAGCGGGCGTGAGACCCAGTACTTC
TRBV7-9	.	.	TRBJ2-7	CASSLPIGAAREYF	TGTGCCAGCAGCTTACCCATAGGAGCGGCCAGGGAGTACTTC